This T cell receptor beta chain was found in a study of blood T cells in healthy people across ages. Whole-study findings and limits: Estimated diversity, derived from one million T cells, was regarded as an underestimate. Strong correlation was found linking TCR beta diversity to naive T cell percentage. The recorded TCR beta diversity per million T cells decreased in a roughly linear manner with age.

PCR was performed a second time for about 6 to 12 cycles using a sample-barcoded 5' primer and a J-beta primer mix. Each cDNA was tagged by a template-switch adaptor containing 12 random nucleotides. TCRdb ran MiXCR on the 5' RACE reads and lists one entry per CDR3 protein. The top ten hold approximately 10% of the sample, which has about 1.6 million distinct CDR3 sequences, roughly 32% seen once. Notes on this clonotype: Its antigen is not known.

Germline values: CDR1 DFQATT, CDR2 SNEGSKA (reference sequence). The CDR3 runs to 14 residues. V trimming: 1 base; J trimming: 2 bases; junction bases outside the gene matches: 5. The rearrangement joins TRBV20-1 to TRBJ2-7; 7 bases align to TRBD2. The sequenced sample consisted of blood. The receptor was derived from a woman aged 25-40 years in good health. The CDR3 loop is CSARGRERTYEQYF. CDR3 bases: TGCAGTGCTAGAGGGCGGGAGCGAACCTACGAGCAGTACTTC.